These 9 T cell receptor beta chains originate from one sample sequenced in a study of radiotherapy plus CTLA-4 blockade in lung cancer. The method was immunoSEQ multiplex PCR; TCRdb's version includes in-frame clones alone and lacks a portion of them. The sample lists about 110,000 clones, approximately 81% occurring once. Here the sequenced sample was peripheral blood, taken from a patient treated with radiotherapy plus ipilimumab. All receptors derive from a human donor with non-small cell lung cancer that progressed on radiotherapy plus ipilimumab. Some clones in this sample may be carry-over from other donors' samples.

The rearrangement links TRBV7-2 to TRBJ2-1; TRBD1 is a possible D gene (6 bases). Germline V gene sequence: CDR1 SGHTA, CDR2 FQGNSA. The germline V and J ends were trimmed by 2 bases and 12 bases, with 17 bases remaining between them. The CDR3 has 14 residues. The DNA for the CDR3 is TGTGCCAGCAGCTTATTTACAGGTACCAGGGGGCAGTTCTTC. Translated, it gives CASSLFTGTRGQFF.

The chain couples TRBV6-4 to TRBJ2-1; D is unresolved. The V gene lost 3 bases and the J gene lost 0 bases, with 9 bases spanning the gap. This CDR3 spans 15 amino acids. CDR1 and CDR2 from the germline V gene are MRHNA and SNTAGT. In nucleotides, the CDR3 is TGTGCCAGCAGTGAACGCGCCAGCTCCTACAATGAGCAGTTCTTC. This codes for CASSERASSYNEQFF.

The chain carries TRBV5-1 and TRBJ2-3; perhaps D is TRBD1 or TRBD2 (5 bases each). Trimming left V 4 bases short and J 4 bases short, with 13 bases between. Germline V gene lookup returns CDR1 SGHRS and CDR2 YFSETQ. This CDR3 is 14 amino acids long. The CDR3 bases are TGCGCCAGCAGCCAAGGGACCCGACCAGATACGCAGTATTTT. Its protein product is CASSQGTRPDTQYF.

The CDR3 protein is CAWDRQNNSPLHF. The CDR3 DNA is TGTGCCTGGGACAGGCAAAATAATTCACCCCTCCACTTT. The chain carries TRBV30 and TRBJ1-6, with D perhaps matching TRBD1 (6 bases). The CDR3 covers 13 residues. Germline V gene data show CDR1 as GTSNPN and CDR2 as SVGIG (reference sequence). V was cut by 5 bases and J by 5 bases, with 10 bases left in between.

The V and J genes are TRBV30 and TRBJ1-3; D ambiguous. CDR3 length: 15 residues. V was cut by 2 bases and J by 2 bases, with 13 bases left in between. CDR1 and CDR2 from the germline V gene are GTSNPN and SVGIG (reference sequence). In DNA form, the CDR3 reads TGTGCCTGGAGTCGGGCCGGGAGCGCTGGAAACACCATATATTTT. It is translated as CAWSRAGSAGNTIYF.

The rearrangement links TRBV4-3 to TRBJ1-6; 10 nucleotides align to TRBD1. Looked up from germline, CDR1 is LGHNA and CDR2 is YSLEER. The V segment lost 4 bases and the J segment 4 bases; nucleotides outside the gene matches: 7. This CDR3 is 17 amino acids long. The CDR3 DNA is TGCGCCAGCAGCCGTGAAGGGACAGGGGCTTATAATTCACCCCTCCACTTT. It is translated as CASSREGTGAYNSPLHF.

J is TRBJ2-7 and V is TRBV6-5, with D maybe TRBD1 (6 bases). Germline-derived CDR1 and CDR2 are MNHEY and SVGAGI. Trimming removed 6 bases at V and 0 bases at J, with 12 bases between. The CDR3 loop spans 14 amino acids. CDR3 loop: CASRRTESSYEQYF. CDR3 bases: TGTGCCAGCAGGCGGACAGAGAGCTCCTACGAGCAGTACTTC.

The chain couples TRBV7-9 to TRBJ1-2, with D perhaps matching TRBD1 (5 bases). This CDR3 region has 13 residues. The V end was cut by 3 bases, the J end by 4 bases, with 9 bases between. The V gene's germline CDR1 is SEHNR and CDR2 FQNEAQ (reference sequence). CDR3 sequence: CASSFGGGYGYTF. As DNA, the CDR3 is TGTGCCAGCAGCTTTGGTGGGGGCTATGGCTACACCTTC.

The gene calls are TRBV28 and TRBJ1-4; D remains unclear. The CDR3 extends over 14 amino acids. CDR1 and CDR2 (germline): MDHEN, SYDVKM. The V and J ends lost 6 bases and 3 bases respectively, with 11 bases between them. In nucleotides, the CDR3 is TGTGCCAGCAGGGAGGGCGGTTCTAATGAAAAACTGTTTTTT. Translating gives CASREGGSNEKLFF. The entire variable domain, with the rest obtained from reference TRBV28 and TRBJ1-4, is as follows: DVKVTQSSRYLVKRTGEKVFLECVQDMDHENMFWYRQDPGLGLRLIYFSYDVKMKEKGDIPEGYSVSREKKERFSLILESASTNQTSMYLCASREGGSNEKLFFGSGTQLSVL.